This record concerns one T cell receptor (beta chain) sequence. Germline V gene data show CDR1 as SGHRS and CDR2 as YFSETQ. The CDR3 is 13 residues long. With 4 bases removed from V and 2 bases from J, the gap between germline ends came to 9 bases. The data were taken from a study of tumor-infiltrating lymphocytes in oesophageal squamous cell carcinoma. One entry per CDR3 protein results from TCRdb running MiXCR on the PCR reads. The sample carries some 14,000 distinct CDR3 sequences, approximately 50% recorded once. V and J are TRBV5-1 and TRBJ1-1; TRBD1 is a possible D gene (6 bases). Sequenced material: esophageal tumor tissue. The TCR sequence derives from a male donor with esophageal squamous cell carcinoma. This chain's CDR3 is CASSPQGNTEAFF. CDR3 nucleotides: TGCGCCAGCAGCCCACAGGGAAACACTGAAGCTTTCTTT.